This T cell receptor beta chain was captured by sequencing in a study of cytomegalovirus exposure and HLA in healthy donors. Clones were sequenced by immunoSEQ multiplex PCR, and TCRdb holds only the in-frame ones, with some missing. The top ten clones hold around 3.3% of a sample with some 250,000 clones, roughly 87% of them seen once. This CDR3 spans 15 amino acids. From germline, CDR1 is LGHNA and CDR2 YSLEER. The V end lost 4 bases, the J end lost 4 bases, and 16 bases lay between the germline ends. This sequence joins TRBV4-3 and TRBJ1-2; maybe TRBD1 (5 bases). This receptor was identified in a woman between 25 and 40 years old in good health and CMV-seronegative. Sequenced material: PBMCs. The CDR3 reads CASSPTGGTGYGYTF. Here the CDR3 DNA reads TGCGCCAGCAGCCCAACCGGGGGGACCGGCTATGGCTACACCTTC.